The rows below give T cell receptor beta chains drawn from one sample of a study of spatial heterogeneity in lung cancer. TCRdb reprocessed the 5' RACE reads with MiXCR, giving one entry per CDR3 protein. There are about 7,000 distinct CDR3 sequences in the sample; around 6.3% occur only once, and about three quarters lies in the top ten. Material: PBMCs, obtained at surgery. All receptors derive from a male donor with early-stage non-small cell lung cancer. Both conserved end residues are part of each CDR3. Each record gives: D gene, V gene, J gene, clone size, CDR3 protein, CDR3 DNA. D genes are given only for firm matches. Not every row has a clone size; where given, it reads once, few, many or a size class.

NA	TRBV10-2	TRBJ2-2	many	CASTDPRWRDTGELFF	TGCGCCAGCACTGATCCTCGGTGGAGGGATACCGGGGAGCTGTTTTTT
TRBD2	TRBV7-8	TRBJ2-1	many	CASSLGIGTSGYNEQFF	TGTGCCAGCAGCTTAGGAATCGGGACTAGCGGCTACAATGAGCAGTTCTTC
NA	TRBV6-1	TRBJ1-5	many	CASSEVRGNYQPQHF	TGTGCCAGCAGTGAAGTCCGCGGGAACTATCAGCCCCAGCATTTT
NA	TRBV7-2	TRBJ2-1	many	CASSPSSYNEQFF	TGTGCCAGCAGCCCGAGCTCCTACAATGAGCAGTTCTTC
TRBD2	TRBV4-2	TRBJ2-3	many	CASSQDRAGGPPLDTQYF	TGTGCCAGCAGCCAAGATAGGGCGGGGGGGCCTCCACTTGATACGCAGTATTTT
TRBD1	TRBV12-3/TRBV12-4	TRBJ2-6	many	CASLRGGVSGANVLTF	TGTGCCAGCCTGAGAGGGGGCGTCTCTGGGGCCAACGTCCTGACTTTC
TRBD1	TRBV7-2	TRBJ1-1	many	CASSWGQGAGETEAFF	TGTGCCAGCAGCTGGGGACAGGGGGCGGGAGAGACTGAAGCTTTCTTT
TRBD1	TRBV6-5	TRBJ2-5	many	CASSRGTEETQYF	TGTGCCAGCAGTAGGGGGACAGAAGAGACCCAGTACTTC
NA	TRBV9	TRBJ2-7	once	CASSVGADGSYEQYF	TGTGCCAGCAGCGTAGGGGCGGACGGATCCTACGAGCAGTACTTC
TRBD1	TRBV20-1	TRBJ2-2	many	CSALQGIGELFF	TGCAGTGCTCTACAGGGGATCGGGGAGCTGTTTTTT
NA	TRBV6-2/TRBV6-3	TRBJ2-5	many	CASSYRSETQYF	TGTGCCAGCAGCTACAGGTCCGAGACCCAGTACTTC
NA	TRBV2	TRBJ1-6	many	CASSEGPAPNSPLHF	TGTGCCAGCAGTGAAGGCCCAGCCCCAAATTCACCCCTCCACTTT
TRBD1	TRBV2	TRBJ1-2	many	CASSPDRERGYTF	TGTGCCAGCAGTCCGGACAGGGAGAGAGGCTACACCTTC
NA	TRBV5-1	TRBJ1-6	many	CASSREFDSPLHF	TGCGCCAGCAGCAGGGAATTCGATTCACCCCTCCACTTT
TRBD1	TRBV29-1	TRBJ2-2	medium-sized	CSVERRDRGSGELFF	TGCAGCGTTGAACGGCGGGACAGGGGATCCGGGGAGCTGTTTTTT
TRBD2	TRBV7-9	TRBJ2-1	NA	CASSYSSGTSGSNEQFF	TGTGCCAGCAGCTACTCTTCCGGGACTAGCGGATCCAATGAGCAGTTCTTC
TRBD1	TRBV5-5	TRBJ1-1	many	CASSWTGRGNTEAFF	TGTGCCAGCAGCTGGACAGGGAGGGGTAACACTGAAGCTTTCTTT
NA	TRBV20-1	TRBJ2-7	many	CSAQLGRRSGQYF	TGCAGTGCTCAATTGGGGCGGCGTTCTGGGCAGTACTTC
TRBD1	TRBV28	TRBJ2-1	many	CASSGQVHYNEQFF	TGTGCCAGCAGTGGACAGGTCCACTACAATGAGCAGTTCTTC
NA	TRBV19	TRBJ1-5	many	CASSLRGGDGYQPQHF	TGTGCCAGTAGTCTCCGGGGAGGAGACGGCTACCAGCCCCAGCATTTT
TRBD2	TRBV7-9	TRBJ2-3	NA	CASSPKLAGGTDTQYF	TGTGCCAGCAGCCCTAAACTAGCGGGAGGTACAGATACGCAGTATTTT
NA	TRBV6-2/TRBV6-3	TRBJ2-5	many	CASSFVGDQETQYF	TGTGCCAGCAGTTTCGTTGGGGACCAAGAGACCCAGTACTTC